Below, 32 T cell receptor beta chains from the same sample are listed, as sequenced in a study of cytomegalovirus exposure and HLA in healthy donors. Measured with immunoSEQ multiplex PCR; TCRdb has only the in-frame clones, and not every one. The table includes 180,000 or so clones, 80% to 90% detected once. Sequenced: PBMCs. Receptors originate from a woman between 25 and 40 years old in good health and CMV-seronegative.

The genes are TRBV27 and TRBJ1-4; no definite D call. The CDR3 runs to 14 residues. The V end lost 5 bases, the J end lost 2 bases, and 9 bases lay between the germline ends. Germline V gives CDR1 MNHEY, CDR2 SMNVEV (reference sequence). CDR3 sequence: CASSPRTTNEKLFF. The CDR3 DNA reads as TGTGCCAGCAGTCCAAGAACTACTAATGAAAAACTGTTTTTT.

This chain links TRBV6-6 with TRBJ1-1; maybe TRBD1 (6 bases). Per the germline V gene, CDR1 is MNHNY and CDR2 is SVGAGI (reference sequence). This CDR3 contains 14 residues. Between the trimmed V and J ends, which lost 7 bases and 1 base, there was a span of 13 bases. CDR3 in amino acids: CASKNTGSNTEAFF. The DNA of the CDR3 is TGTGCCAGCAAAAACACAGGGTCGAACACTGAAGCTTTCTTT.

The V gene is TRBV27, the J gene TRBJ2-4; TRBD1 matches at 7 bases. This CDR3 is built from 15 residues. With 3 bases clipped from V and 1 base from J, the junction kept 3 bases outside the gene matches. Germline V CDR1 and CDR2: MNHEY, SMNVEV (reference sequence). Here the CDR3 DNA reads TGTGCCAGCAGTTTGGGCAGGGGGGCCAAAAACATTCAGTACTTC. Its protein is CASSLGRGAKNIQYF.

The chain has TRBV6-1 and TRBJ2-7, with a possible D match to TRBD1 (5 bases). This CDR3 has 15 residues. The germline V gene encodes CDR1 MNHNS and CDR2 SASEGT. Trimming removed 0 bases from V and 1 base from J, with 10 bases in between. The DNA of the CDR3 is TGTGCCAGCAGTGAAGCGGGGCAAGGTTCCTACGAGCAGTACTTC. Protein sequence: CASSEAGQGSYEQYF.

V usage is TRBV9 and J usage is TRBJ1-5, with D possibly being TRBD1 (5 bases). Germline V CDR1 and CDR2: SGDLS, YYNGEE. CDR3 length equals 15 residues. Trimming left V 0 bases short and J 6 bases short, with 13 bases between. The CDR3 sequence is CASSVGGDSSQPQHF. In DNA, the CDR3 is TGTGCCAGCAGCGTAGGGGGGGATTCGAGTCAGCCCCAGCATTTT.

The chain couples TRBV15 to TRBJ2-1; 7 bases line up with TRBD2. The CDR3 runs 14 residues. The germline gives CDR1 LNHNV, CDR2 YYDKDF (reference sequence). With V trimmed by 8 bases and J by 7 bases, 11 bases remained unmatched. DNA for the CDR3: TGTGCCACCGAAGATGGGGGGGAGTGGAATGAGCAGTTCTTC. Translated: CATEDGGEWNEQFF.

V usage is TRBV30 and J usage is TRBJ2-7; no reliable D call. Germline-derived CDR1 and CDR2 are GTSNPN and SVGIG (reference sequence). The V end was cut by 0 bases, the J end by 4 bases, with 10 bases between. This CDR3 has 13 residues. This CDR3 reads CAWSVPSRYEQYF. CDR3 DNA: TGTGCCTGGAGTGTACCGTCCCGGTACGAGCAGTACTTC. The entire variable domain, with the rest obtained from reference TRBV30 and TRBJ2-7, is as follows: SQTIHQWPATLVQPVGSPLSLECTVEGTSNPNLYWYRQAAGRGLQLLFYSVGIGQISSEVPQNLSASRPQDRQFILSSKKLLLSDSGFYLCAWSVPSRYEQYFGPGTRLTVT.

The genes are TRBV5-1 and TRBJ2-7; tentatively, D is TRBD1 (6 bases). The CDR3 has 16 residues. V lost 4 bases, J lost 4 bases, and 21 bases lay in between. The germline CDR1 and CDR2 sequences are SGHRS and YFSETQ. The CDR3 loop is CASSPEAGASIYEQYF. The CDR3 bases are TGCGCCAGCAGCCCGGAAGCAGGGGCTAGCATTTACGAGCAGTACTTC.

The genes are TRBV4-1 and TRBJ2-1; 8 nucleotides agree with TRBD2. The CDR3 is 14 residues long. V was clipped by 3 bases and J by 12 bases; unmatched bases: 10. The germline gives CDR1 MGHRA, CDR2 YSYEKL. CDR3 protein: CASSHAGGSVVQFF. In DNA form, the CDR3 reads TGCGCCAGCAGCCATGCGGGGGGCTCGGTTGTGCAGTTCTTC.

The chain recombines TRBV18 with TRBJ2-1; unclear D gene. Trimming left V 4 bases short and J 4 bases short, with 11 bases between. This CDR3 is 14 amino acids long. Germline V gene sequence: CDR1 KGHSH, CDR2 LQKENI. This CDR3 is CASSQKQNYNEQFF. The CDR3 DNA follows: TGTGCCAGCTCACAGAAACAGAATTACAATGAGCAGTTCTTC. Based on the CDR3 plus reference TRBV18 and TRBJ2-1, the full variable domain is NAGVMQNPRHLVRRRGQEARLRCSPMKGHSHVYWYRQLPEEGLKFMVYLQKENIIDESGMPKERFSAEFPKEGPSILRIQQVVRGDSAAYFCASSQKQNYNEQFFGPGTRLTVL.

This clone was picked up one time. The rearrangement joins TRBV7-8 to TRBJ2-2, with TRBD2 matching 8 bases. This CDR3 contains 16 residues. CDR1 SGHVS and CDR2 FQNEAQ come from the germline V gene. With 4 bases clipped from V and 4 bases from J, the junction kept 8 bases outside the gene matches. CDR3 protein: CASSYSGGAVTGELFF. The CDR3 coding sequence is TGTGCCAGCAGCTACTCCGGGGGGGCGGTCACCGGGGAGCTGTTTTTT.

V and J are TRBV6-5 and TRBJ2-1, with 8 bases fitting TRBD1. Per the germline V gene, CDR1 is MNHEY and CDR2 is SVGAGI. CDR3 length equals 16 residues. V trimming: 0 bases; J trimming: 9 bases; junction bases outside the gene matches: 10. CDR3 amino acids: CASSYSAGEQGGEQFF. CDR3 nucleotides: TGTGCCAGCAGTTACTCCGCCGGGGAACAGGGGGGTGAGCAGTTCTTC.

The V gene is TRBV7-9, the J gene TRBJ2-3, with 14 bases fitting TRBD2. This CDR3 is built from 17 residues. In germline, CDR1 is SEHNR, CDR2 FQNEAQ (reference sequence). J gave up 2 bases and V 5 bases, and 6 bases lay outside the gene matches. This CDR3 reads CASSEGTSGGPTDTQYF. The CDR3 coding sequence is TGTGCCAGCAGCGAAGGGACTAGCGGGGGACCCACAGATACGCAGTATTTT.

The rearrangement uses TRBV6-1 and TRBJ2-7; maybe TRBD1 (6 bases). Looked up from germline, CDR1 is MNHNS and CDR2 is SASEGT. The CDR3 contains 15 residues. The ends were cut back, 3 bases at V and 2 bases at J, with 14 bases in the middle. The CDR3 reads CASSEPVDSTYEQYF. CDR3 DNA: TGTGCCAGCAGTGAGCCCGTGGACAGTACCTACGAGCAGTACTTC.

The V gene is TRBV27, the J gene TRBJ1-2, with D possibly matching TRBD1 (5 bases). The CDR3 extends over 15 amino acids. V dropped 6 bases and J dropped 3 bases, with 17 bases sitting between them. CDR1 is MNHEY, CDR2 SMNVEV, per germline (reference sequence). The CDR3 nucleotides are TGTGCCAGCAGGATCGCCTCCGGGGGGTACTATGGCTACACCTTC. This encodes CASRIASGGYYGYTF.

The V gene is TRBV5-4, the J gene TRBJ2-4; a weak D match, TRBD1 (5 bases). Trimming stripped 2 bases from V and 0 bases from J, with 6 bases between. The CDR3 is 14 amino acids. The germline gives CDR1 SGHNT, CDR2 YYREEE (reference sequence). The CDR3, as DNA: TGTGCCAGCAGCTTAGGGGTAGCCAAAAACATTCAGTACTTC. It yields the protein CASSLGVAKNIQYF.

The genes are TRBV6-1 and TRBJ1-1; 8 nucleotides line up with TRBD1. V dropped 5 bases and J dropped 1; count of bases not matched to a gene: 3. The germline V gene encodes CDR1 MNHNS and CDR2 SASEGT. This CDR3 is 14 amino acids long. In nucleotides, the CDR3 is TGTGCCAGCAGTCATACAGGGGGGAACACTGAAGCTTTCTTT. It yields the protein CASSHTGGNTEAFF.

J is TRBJ2-5 and V is TRBV6-6; no reliable D call. Trimming took 2 bases from V and 2 from J, leaving 9 bases between them. The CDR3 has 14 amino acids. The germline V gene has CDR1 MNHNY and CDR2 SVGAGI (reference sequence). In DNA, the CDR3 is TGTGCCAGCAGTTACCCCAGGCAGCAAGAGACCCAGTACTTC. As protein: CASSYPRQQETQYF.

This clone appeared a few times. The chain uses TRBV5-6 and TRBJ2-5; a weak D match, TRBD2 (5 bases). Trimming cost V 6 bases and J 5 bases, with 14 bases left between them. The CDR3 is 13 amino acids. Germline-derived CDR1 and CDR2 are SGHDT and YYEEEE. The CDR3 nucleotides are TGTGCCAGCACCTCTCGGAGGTGGGAGACCCAGTACTTC. This encodes CASTSRRWETQYF.

A remark on this clone: Different DNA sequences within this sample yield the same CDR3. The chain is built from TRBV27 and TRBJ2-7; 10 bases map to TRBD1. Trimming took 5 bases from V and 4 from J; bases not matched to a gene: 5. The CDR3 consists of 14 residues. Germline V gene data show CDR1 as MNHEY and CDR2 as SMNVEV (reference sequence). Here the CDR3 reads CASSPRTGGYEQYF. CDR3 coding DNA: TGTGCCAGCAGTCCACGGACAGGGGGATACGAGCAGTACTTC.

This rearrangement joins TRBV4-2 to TRBJ2-2, with 7 bases matching TRBD1. CDR1 LGHNA and CDR2 YNFKEQ come from the germline V gene. V was pared by 4 bases and J by 1 base, with 9 bases of the junction left unmatched. The CDR3 is made up of 17 amino acids. CDR3 nucleotide sequence: TGTGCCAGCAGCCTTACCCCCGGGACAGTGAACACCGGGGAGCTGTTTTTT. It codes for CASSLTPGTVNTGELFF.

The chain uses TRBV6-5 and TRBJ1-1; D gene ambiguous. The CDR3 is 14 residues long. V lost 2 bases and J lost 3, with 10 bases in between. Germline lookup yields CDR1 MNHEY and CDR2 SVGAGI. Here the CDR3 reads CASSYGVGDTEAFF. The CDR3 coding sequence is TGTGCCAGCAGTTACGGGGTCGGGGACACTGAAGCTTTCTTT.

This sequence joins TRBV6-6 and TRBJ1-3; D might be TRBD1 (5 bases). Germline V gene lookup returns CDR1 MNHNY and CDR2 SVGAGI (reference sequence). The length of the CDR3 is 15 residues. V was trimmed by 2 bases and J by 4 bases, leaving 12 bases between them. CDR3 in amino acids: CASSYKEGFGNTIYF. In DNA form, the CDR3 reads TGTGCCAGCAGTTACAAGGAGGGGTTCGGAAACACCATATATTTT.

The chain employs TRBV4-1 and TRBJ1-1; TRBD1 might be the D (6 bases). CDR1 MGHRA and CDR2 YSYEKL come from the germline V gene. The CDR3 runs to 13 residues. V was trimmed by 8 bases and J by 5 bases, leaving 15 bases between them. The CDR3 sequence: CASWGGRGTEAFF. CDR3 sequence (DNA): TGCGCCAGCTGGGGGGGCAGGGGTACTGAAGCTTTCTTT.

This clone was detected only a few times. The chain couples TRBV29-1 to TRBJ1-1, with D tentatively TRBD1 (5 bases). This CDR3 comprises 8 residues. Germline lookup yields CDR1 SQVTM and CDR2 ANQGSEA. CDR3 in amino acids: CADSEAFF. In nucleotides, the CDR3 is TGCGCAGACAGTGAAGCTTTCTTT. The variable domain in full, with the rest retrieved from reference TRBV29-1 and TRBJ1-1, is SAVISQKPSRDICQRGTSLTIQCQVDSQVTMMFWYRQQPGQSLTLIATANQGSEATYESGFVIDKFPISRPNLTFSTLTVSNMSPEDSSIYLCADSEAFFGQGTRLTVV.

This sequence joins TRBV2 and TRBJ1-5; 9 bases line up with TRBD1. Germline CDR1 SNHLY, CDR2 FYNNEI. V was clipped by 6 bases and J by 5 bases; unmatched bases: 2. This CDR3 spans 13 amino acids. The CDR3, as DNA: TGTGCCAGCAGGGACAGGGGAGATCAGCCCCAGCATTTT. This translates into CASRDRGDQPQHF. Full variable domain (remainder filled in from reference TRBV2 and TRBJ1-5): EPEVTQTPSHQVTQMGQEVILRCVPISNHLYFYWYRQILGQKVEFLVSFYNNEISEKSEIFDDQFSVERPDGSNFTLKIRSTKLEDSAMYFCASRDRGDQPQHFGDGTRLSIL.

This chain uses TRBV18 with TRBJ1-5; 10 bases line up with TRBD1. CDR3 length equals 14 residues. Germline assignment: CDR1 KGHSH and CDR2 LQKENI. V shed 5 bases, J shed 4 bases, and the junction held 2 bases outside the gene matches. The chain's CDR3 is CASSGDRGNQPQHF. CDR3 nucleotide sequence: TGTGCCAGCTCAGGGGACAGGGGAAATCAGCCCCAGCATTTT.

V and J are TRBV13 and TRBJ1-1; TRBD1 matches 8 bases. After removal of 0 bases from V and 3 bases from J, the junction contained 9 bases not matched to a gene. This CDR3 comprises 17 residues. CDR1 is PRHDT, CDR2 FYEKMQ, per germline (reference sequence). The CDR3 sequence is CASSLGNRGNWDTEAFF. CDR3 sequence (DNA): TGTGCCAGCAGCTTAGGCAACAGGGGGAATTGGGACACTGAAGCTTTCTTT.

The gene calls are TRBV30 and TRBJ2-3; 10 bases agree with TRBD2. The V segment lost 3 bases and the J segment 4 bases; nucleotides outside the gene matches: 1. The CDR3 extends over 13 amino acids. Germline V gene lookup returns CDR1 GTSNPN and CDR2 SVGIG (reference sequence). This CDR3 reads CAWSGLAADTQYF. CDR3 DNA: TGTGCCTGGAGCGGACTAGCGGCAGATACGCAGTATTTT. The variable domain in full, with the rest retrieved from reference TRBV30 and TRBJ2-3, is SQTIHQWPATLVQPVGSPLSLECTVEGTSNPNLYWYRQAAGRGLQLLFYSVGIGQISSEVPQNLSASRPQDRQFILSSKKLLLSDSGFYLCAWSGLAADTQYFGPGTRLTVL.

V gene TRBV29-1 combines with J gene TRBJ2-1, with TRBD2 identical over 11 bases. Per germline, CDR1 SQVTM and CDR2 ANQGSEA. CDR3 size: 16 residues. After removal of 1 base from V and 7 bases from J, the junction contained 9 bases not matched to a gene. The CDR3 protein is CSVEVAGGPSRNEQFF. The CDR3 bases are TGCAGCGTTGAAGTAGCGGGGGGGCCCAGTAGAAATGAGCAGTTCTTC.

This chain uses TRBV5-1 with TRBJ2-1; possible D gene TRBD2, 6 bases. Between the trimmed V and J ends, which lost 0 bases and 8 bases, there was a span of 18 bases. The CDR3 contains 16 residues. Germline lookup yields CDR1 SGHRS and CDR2 YFSETQ. CDR3 sequence (DNA): TGCGCCAGCAGCTTGGTTCCCCGGGGGATTAACGATGAGCAGTTCTTC. It codes for CASSLVPRGINDEQFF.

The chain employs TRBV6-6 and TRBJ1-6; 11 bases match TRBD1. The CDR3 contains 15 residues. CDR1 is MNHNY and CDR2 is SVGAGI in the germline V gene (reference sequence). V dropped 6 bases and J dropped 8; count of bases not matched to a gene: 6. DNA for the CDR3: TGTGCCAGCAGGGATCCGGGACAGGGGGATTCACCCCTCCACTTT. It is translated as CASRDPGQGDSPLHF.